This T cell receptor beta chain was recorded in a study of graft-versus-host responses after intestinal transplantation. The CDR3 runs to 19 residues. CDR1 and CDR2 (germline): SGDLS, YYNGEE. V lost 0 bases, J lost 3 bases, and 21 bases lay in between. General study findings and limits: With peak circulating GvH clone levels came an association with early post-transplant HvG declines. Recipient marrow held GvH clones, some first seen in ileum or blood.

Some clones are missing from TCRdb's copy, which holds only in-frame ones; the method was immunoSEQ multiplex PCR. The data hold about 20,000 clones, with about 89% observed a single time. The bone marrow was collected post-transplant, and it came from the posterior iliac crest or another site. Comment on this clone: The target antigen is unknown.

Sequencing used bone marrow, obtained around 130 days after transplant. The V gene is TRBV9, the J gene TRBJ2-2, with D tentatively TRBD2 (6 bases). This TCR derives from a human patient who received an intestinal transplant, so some T cells may come from the graft donor. As DNA, the CDR3 is TGTGCCAGCAGCGTAGCTACACTTTCTGCGGGATCGGACACCGGGGAGCTGTTTTTT. Encoded protein: CASSVATLSAGSDTGELFF.